The clone carrying this T cell receptor beta chain has only a few counts. Antigen unknown. The sample belongs to a study of T cells after yellow fever vaccination. Regarding the study as a whole: Only a small proportion of the clonotypes turned up in both the CD4 and the CD8 compartments, likely arising from convergent recombination. FACS-sorted repertoires could harbor abundant contaminating bulk-population clonotypes.

The CDR3 length is 14 residues. Germline loops: CDR1 SQVTM, CDR2 ANQGSEA. Trimming shortened V by 4 bases and J by 7 bases, and 17 bases separated the two germline ends. In TCRdb, the 5' RACE reads were re-called with MiXCR into one record per CDR3 protein. The sample contains 450,000 to 550,000 distinct CDR3 sequences, about 19% of which appear only once. This sequence joins TRBV29-1 and TRBJ2-1; D assignment may be TRBD1 or TRBD2 (5 bases each). The sequence was obtained from a man aged 30 to 45 who received the YFV17D yellow fever vaccine. This material consisted of PBMCs, taken 15 days after the yellow fever booster vaccination. CDR3 residues: CSVGAGPGPNEQFF. The CDR3 DNA is TGCAGCGTTGGAGCAGGACCGGGACCAAATGAGCAGTTCTTC.